This TCR beta chain appears in the sequencing data of a study of blood T cell repertoires in COVID-19. The sample holds a few counts of this clone. This CDR3 spans 15 amino acids. Per germline, CDR1 MNHEY and CDR2 SVGAGI. V trimming: 8 bases; J trimming: 0 bases; junction bases outside the gene matches: 7. Sequencing was performed with immunoSEQ multiplex PCR; in TCRdb, only in-frame clones are kept and a portion is missing. In the table there are about 200,000 clones, 88% of which are singletons. The sequence was collected from a young man with active or convalescent COVID-19. Sequencing used peripheral blood. The rearrangement joins TRBV6-5 to TRBJ1-3, with 7 bases identical to TRBD1. The CDR3 DNA reads TGTGCCAGCGGGGACAGTCTGCTCTCTGGAAACACCATATATTTT. Its translation: CASGDSLLSGNTIYF.